Described below is a single T cell receptor beta chain sequence and its context. Assay: immunoSEQ multiplex PCR; the TCRdb copy retains only in-frame clones and omits some. The sample lists about 300,000 clones, 80% to 90% occurring once. The data belong to a study of blood T cell repertoires in COVID-19. On the study more broadly: Specimens from acute and convalescent COVID-19 originated in the United States, Italy and Spain.

Sequencing was carried out using PBMCs or T cells enriched from blood (not recorded which). The sequence came from a man in his thirties or forties who had recovered from COVID-19.

The CDR3 coding sequence is TGTGCCAGCCCCCCAGGGGGCCGGGAAAAACTGTTTTTT. Translation: CASPPGGREKLFF. This chain joins TRBV18 and TRBJ1-4; 8 nucleotides agree with TRBD1. The ends lost 8 bases at V and 8 bases at J; junction bases unmatched: 7. The V gene's germline CDR1 is KGHSH and CDR2 LQKENI. The CDR3 totals 13 residues.